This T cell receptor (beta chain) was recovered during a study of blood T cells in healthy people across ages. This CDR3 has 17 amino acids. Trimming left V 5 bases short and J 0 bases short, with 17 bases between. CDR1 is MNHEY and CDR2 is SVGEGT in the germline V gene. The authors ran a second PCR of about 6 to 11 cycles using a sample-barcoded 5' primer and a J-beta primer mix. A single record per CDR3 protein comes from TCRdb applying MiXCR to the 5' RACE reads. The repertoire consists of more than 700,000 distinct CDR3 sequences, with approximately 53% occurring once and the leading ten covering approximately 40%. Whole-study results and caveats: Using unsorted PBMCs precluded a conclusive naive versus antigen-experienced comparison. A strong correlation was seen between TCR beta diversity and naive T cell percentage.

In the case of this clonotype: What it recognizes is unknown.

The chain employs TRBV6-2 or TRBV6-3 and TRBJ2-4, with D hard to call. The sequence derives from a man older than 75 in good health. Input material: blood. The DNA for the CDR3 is TGTGCCAGCAGTACCGGCCTTGCAAAGGTAGCCAAAAACATTCAGTACTTC. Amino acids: CASSTGLAKVAKNIQYF.